This T cell receptor beta chain was found in a study of T cells after yellow fever vaccination. The TCR cDNA carried a universal primer site and UMIs from 5'RACE template switching. One entry per CDR3 protein results from TCRdb running MiXCR on the 5' RACE reads. Among 95,000 to 100,000 distinct CDR3 sequences listed, 5.8% were seen once. This clonotype was observed many times. The sample consisted of CD8+ T cells sorted from PBMCs, taken 10 days after the yellow fever booster vaccination. This clonotype was obtained from a young man who received the YFV17D yellow fever vaccine.

The CDR3 sequence: CASSSTLLGTGQKLFF. In DNA, the CDR3 is TGTGCCAGCAGTTCCACCCTTCTGGGGACAGGTCAGAAACTGTTTTTT. The chain uses TRBV27 and TRBJ1-4; 8 bases line up with TRBD1. CDR1 and CDR2 (germline): MNHEY, SMNVEV (reference sequence). With V trimmed by 4 bases and J by 11 bases, 15 bases remained unmatched. This CDR3 spans 16 amino acids. Filled out from reference TRBV27 and TRBJ1-4, the complete variable domain reads EAQVTQNPRYLITVTGKKLTVTCSQNMNHEYMSWYRQDPGLGLRQIYYSMNVEVTDKGDVPEGYKVSRKEKRNFPLILESPSPNQTSLYFCASSSTLLGTGQKLFFGSGTQLSVL.